A selection of T cell receptor beta chains follows, all from one sample in a study of blood T cells in healthy people across ages. TCRdb independently ran MiXCR on the 5' RACE reads; one entry per CDR3 protein. The sample lists around 1,600,000 distinct CDR3 sequences, 35% to 45% occurring once. Sequenced material: blood. These receptors were collected from a woman between 18 and 29 years old in good health. CDR3s include the opening cysteine and the closing phenylalanine or tryptophan. D genes are given only for firm matches. Clone size is shown for a subset of rows, as once, few, many or a class of expanded clone.

size	D	J	V	CDR3	DNA
-	-	TRBJ2-6	TRBV28	CASSGDGSGANVLTF	TGTGCCAGCAGCGGAGACGGGTCTGGGGCCAACGTCCTGACTTTC
-	TRBD2	TRBJ2-3	TRBV12-3/TRBV12-4	CASSPATSGGAGDTQYF	TGTGCCAGCAGTCCCGCGACTAGCGGGGGGGCCGGTGATACGCAGTATTTT
-	-	TRBJ1-2	TRBV30	CASTPQGTNYGYTF	TGTGCCTCTACCCCCCAGGGAACTAACTATGGCTACACCTTC
-	-	TRBJ1-5	TRBV6-1	CASSASPWGVAVGNQPQHF	TGTGCCAGCAGTGCATCTCCCTGGGGGGTGGCAGTTGGCAATCAGCCCCAGCATTTT
-	TRBD1	TRBJ2-1	TRBV12-3/TRBV12-4	CASSSRQGAAYNEQFF	TGTGCCAGCAGTTCTAGACAGGGGGCGGCCTACAATGAGCAGTTCTTC
-	TRBD1	TRBJ2-3	TRBV2	CASSRDRVTDTQYF	TGTGCCAGCAGTAGGGACAGGGTCACAGATACGCAGTATTTT
few	-	TRBJ1-6	TRBV6-6	CASSFYSRRFNSPLHF	TGTGCCAGCAGTTTCTATTCGAGACGTTTCAATTCACCCCTCCACTTT
-	-	TRBJ2-3	TRBV5-1	CASSSGEIQGREYF	TGCGCCAGCAGCTCGGGCGAAATACAGGGGAGGGAGTATTTT
-	-	TRBJ1-6	TRBV7-2	CASSLGWNSPLHF	TGTGCCAGCAGCCTAGGATGGAATTCACCCCTCCACTTT
few	-	TRBJ1-4	TRBV7-6	CASSVTGARNEKLFF	TGTGCCAGCAGCGTAACAGGCGCCCGAAATGAAAAACTGTTTTTT
-	-	TRBJ2-1	TRBV18	CASSPSLANEQFF	TGTGCCAGCTCACCATCGCTAGCAAATGAGCAGTTCTTC
-	-	TRBJ1-2	TRBV19	CASSIVNNYGYTF	TGTGCCAGTAGTATAGTCAACAACTATGGCTACACCTTC
few	-	TRBJ1-2	TRBV7-2	CASRDVGFGYGYTF	TGTGCCAGCAGGGACGTAGGGTTCGGCTATGGCTACACCTTC
-	-	TRBJ2-5	TRBV7-2	CASSLDPSETQYF	TGTGCCAGCAGCTTAGACCCCTCGGAGACCCAGTACTTC
few	TRBD1	TRBJ1-2	TRBV12-3/TRBV12-4	CASSHRTGSYLENGYTF	TGTGCCAGCAGTCACAGGACAGGGTCCTATCTCGAGAATGGCTACACCTTC
-	-	TRBJ1-5	TRBV4-1	CASSQDPGAYNQPQHF	TGCGCCAGCAGCCAAGACCCCGGGGCCTACAATCAGCCCCAGCATTTT
few	TRBD2	TRBJ2-1	TRBV5-1	CASRGGSGSAYNEQFF	TGCGCCAGCAGAGGGGGTAGCGGGAGCGCCTACAATGAGCAGTTCTTC
-	-	TRBJ2-5	TRBV20-1	CSAPGLPDNEQYF	TGCAGTGCCCCGGGACTTCCAGACAATGAGCAGTACTTC
-	-	TRBJ2-5	TRBV2	CASKNVYNEQYF	TGTGCCAGCAAAAATGTTTACAATGAGCAGTACTTC
-	-	TRBJ2-5	TRBV20-1	CSAQAGIETQYF	TGCAGTGCTCAAGCGGGTATAGAGACCCAGTACTTC
-	TRBD1	TRBJ1-2	TRBV24-1	CATSDTGTDYGYTF	TGTGCCACCAGTGATACCGGGACAGACTATGGCTACACCTTC
-	-	TRBJ2-1	TRBV28	CASVPTGTGPNNEQFF	TGTGCCAGCGTCCCTACCGGCACAGGACCTAACAATGAGCAGTTCTTC
-	-	TRBJ1-3	TRBV5-1	CASSVDGPGNTIYF	TGCGCCAGCAGCGTGGATGGGCCTGGAAACACCATATATTTT
few	TRBD1	TRBJ2-7	TRBV12-3/TRBV12-4	CASSRSDRGNDEQYF	TGTGCCAGCAGTCGGTCCGACAGGGGGAATGACGAGCAGTACTTC
few	-	TRBJ2-1	TRBV11-2	CASSLVGRGITYNEQFF	TGTGCCAGCAGCTTAGTCGGTCGCGGTATAACCTACAATGAGCAGTTCTTC
few	-	TRBJ2-1	TRBV6-5	CASSRTRDPSGEQFF	TGTGCCAGCAGCAGAACCCGGGACCCATCCGGTGAGCAGTTCTTC
-	-	TRBJ1-4	TRBV27	CASSLEAGTGTNEKLFF	TGTGCCAGCAGTTTAGAGGCGGGTACAGGAACTAATGAAAAACTGTTTTTT
few	-	TRBJ2-7	TRBV24-1	CATSDLLAAGKCNEQYHNPNEQYF	TGTGCCACCAGTGATTTGCTTGCGGCAGGGAAATGCAACGAGCAGTACCACAACCCCAACGAGCAGTACTTC
few	-	TRBJ2-7	TRBV20-1	CSARDFSVYEQYF	TGCAGTGCTAGAGATTTCAGCGTGTACGAGCAGTACTTC
-	TRBD1	TRBJ2-2	TRBV6-5	CASSYGQDTGELFF	TGTGCCAGCAGTTACGGACAGGACACCGGGGAGCTGTTTTTT
-	-	TRBJ2-7	TRBV5-6	CASSVRTAYEQYF	TGTGCCAGCAGCGTGCGGACAGCTTACGAGCAGTACTTC
once	TRBD1	TRBJ2-3	TRBV24-1	CATSDDRGSTDTQYF	TGTGCCACCAGTGATGACAGGGGATCAACAGATACGCAGTATTTT
-	-	TRBJ1-2	TRBV10-2	CASARTANYGYTF	TGCGCCAGCGCTCGGACAGCTAACTATGGCTACACCTTC
few	TRBD1	TRBJ2-3	TRBV12-3/TRBV12-4	CASRNTGTGGSGMRTDTQYF	TGTGCCAGCAGAAATACCGGGACAGGGGGCAGTGGGATGCGCACAGATACGCAGTATTTT
many	TRBD2	TRBJ2-1	TRBV12-3/TRBV12-4	CASSFAGGPFNEQFF	TGTGCCAGCAGTTTCGCGGGGGGGCCTTTCAATGAGCAGTTCTTC
-	-	TRBJ2-1	TRBV20-1	CSATLGRGRYEQFF	TGCAGTGCTACCCTGGGCAGGGGACGGTATGAGCAGTTCTTC
-	TRBD2	TRBJ2-3	TRBV27	CASRLAGVGPDTQYF	TGTGCCAGCAGACTAGCGGGAGTTGGGCCAGATACGCAGTATTTT
-	TRBD1	TRBJ1-5	TRBV7-8	CASSLRQGHQHF	TGTGCCAGCAGCTTAAGACAGGGCCACCAGCATTTT
-	-	TRBJ2-3	TRBV20-1	CSAPKGVITTDTQYF	TGCAGTGCCCCCAAGGGAGTAATAACCACAGATACGCAGTATTTT
-	-	TRBJ2-5	TRBV7-2	CASSLRRGHDKQYF	TGTGCCAGCAGCTTAAGGAGGGGACACGACAAGCAGTACTTC
-	-	TRBJ1-5	TRBV2	CAHGGDAIRWGNQPQHF	TGTGCCCACGGCGGGGACGCTATCCGGTGGGGCAATCAGCCCCAGCATTTT
few	-	TRBJ2-3	TRBV15	CATSRDVAATDTQYF	TGTGCCACCAGCAGAGATGTGGCCGCCACAGATACGCAGTATTTT
-	-	TRBJ1-2	TRBV12-3/TRBV12-4	CASSPASPGYGYTF	TGTGCCAGCAGTCCCGCGTCGCCCGGCTATGGCTACACCTTC
-	-	TRBJ2-7	TRBV5-1	CASSLAGAYSTSYEQYF	TGCGCCAGCAGCTTGGCCGGGGCATATAGTACCTCCTACGAGCAGTACTTC
-	-	TRBJ1-4	TRBV2	CASSDRTFYEKLFF	TGTGCCAGCAGTGATCGGACGTTCTATGAAAAACTGTTTTTT
few	-	TRBJ1-1	TRBV3-1	CASSQSDREAFF	TGTGCCAGCAGCCAGAGTGACAGGGAAGCTTTCTTT
-	TRBD1	TRBJ1-1	TRBV6-6	CASSYPGQGQAFF	TGTGCCAGCAGTTACCCAGGACAGGGGCAGGCTTTCTTT
-	TRBD1	TRBJ2-5	TRBV5-1	CASSSTGQGVETQYF	TGCGCCAGCAGCTCCACAGGACAGGGGGTAGAGACCCAGTACTTC
many	-	TRBJ1-2	TRBV7-9	CASLGFQDYTF	TGTGCCAGCCTTGGGTTCCAAGACTACACCTTC
few	TRBD2	TRBJ2-3	TRBV28	CASGGSGPGTDTQYF	TGTGCCAGCGGCGGGAGCGGCCCGGGCACAGATACGCAGTATTTT
few	-	TRBJ2-7	TRBV29-1	CSVVEQLGYEQYF	TGCAGCGTTGTGGAACAACTGGGGTACGAGCAGTACTTC
-	TRBD2	TRBJ2-1	TRBV4-1	CASSQDWETSGGSSYNEQFF	TGCGCCAGCAGCCAAGATTGGGAGACTAGCGGGGGGTCCTCCTACAATGAGCAGTTCTTC
-	TRBD2	TRBJ2-5	TRBV28	CASSFWVAVAGVCEQYF	TGTGCCAGCAGTTTTTGGGTCGCGGTAGCGGGAGTCTGTGAGCAGTACTTC